This T cell receptor (beta chain) was found in a study of T cells after yellow fever vaccination. In the study overall: Researchers used SMART-Seq v4 Ultra Low Input to prepare fractions that had low cell numbers.

TCRdb reprocessed the 5' RACE reads with MiXCR, giving one entry per CDR3 protein. The sample contains some 500,000 distinct CDR3 sequences, approximately 13% of which appear only once. Details on this clonotype: Its target is unknown.

Whole-study results and caveats: Most primary-vaccination clones reappeared after the booster (about 97% CD4, 88% CD8). Secondary responses were weaker yet peaked faster, day 5 versus 15.

CDR1 is LGHNA and CDR2 is YSLEER in the germline V gene. Trimming took off 4 bases at V and 9 bases at J, with 10 bases between the two ends. This CDR3 region has 12 residues. This TCR was recovered from a man aged 25 to 40 who received the YFV17D yellow fever vaccine. This specimen was PBMCs, taken on the day of the yellow fever booster vaccination. The V and J genes are TRBV4-3 and TRBJ2-1, with D possibly being TRBD2 (6 bases). The CDR3 is CASSPVGGEQFF. CDR3 sequence (DNA): TGCGCCAGCAGCCCCGTCGGGGGTGAGCAGTTCTTC.